A selection of T cell receptor beta chains follows, all from one sample in a study of OX40 agonist ivuxolimab in advanced cancers. This table comes from immunoSEQ multiplex PCR, and its TCRdb copy is limited to in-frame clones, with some not included. Here the sample spans roughly 35,000 clones, approximately 81% being singletons. Sequences were derived from CD4+ or CD8+ T cells sorted from blood, sampled in a trial of the OX40 agonist ivuxolimab. The receptors were sampled from an adult with an advanced solid tumor such as melanoma, head and neck, liver or kidney cancer. The CDR3 runs from the conserved cysteine through the conserved F or W. D genes are given only for firm matches. The size entry is marked missing in some rows and otherwise reads once, few, many or a size class.

clone_size j_call d_call v_call cdr3_nt cdr3_aa
- TRBJ2-3 - TRBV13 TGTGCCAGCAGTTACACAGATACGCAGTATTTT CASSYTDTQYF
- TRBJ2-1 - TRBV6-1 TGTGCCAGCACCCGAAAAAAGGACAATGAGCAGTTCTTC CASTRKKDNEQFF
- TRBJ2-7 - TRBV6-6 TGTGCCAGCAGTAGTGACAGGAGCTCCTACGAGCAGTACTTC CASSSDRSSYEQYF
- TRBJ2-7 - TRBV27 TGTGCCAGCAGTTTCAAGCAGGGCTACGAGCAGTACTTC CASSFKQGYEQYF
- TRBJ1-1 - TRBV7-2 TGTGCCAGCAGCTCCCGCTGGGGAATGAACACTGAAGCTTTCTTT CASSSRWGMNTEAFF
- TRBJ1-6 TRBD1 TRBV7-2 TGTGCCAGCAGCTTAGTGGGACAGTATAATTCACCCCTCCACTTT CASSLVGQYNSPLHF
- TRBJ2-5 - TRBV14 TGTGCCAGCAGCCAAGCCCCTTTTTCGGAGACCCAGTACTTC CASSQAPFSETQYF
- TRBJ1-1 - TRBV6-6 TGTGCCAGCAGTACCCAGCTTAAGACTGAAGCTTTCTTT CASSTQLKTEAFF
- TRBJ2-7 - TRBV6-5 TGTGCCAGCACCCCTAAGGGGAGGTACGAGCAGTACTTC CASTPKGRYEQYF
- TRBJ1-3 - TRBV19 TGTGCCAGTAGCCAGGCCTCTGGAAACACCATATATTTT CASSQASGNTIYF
- TRBJ2-2 - TRBV5-1 TGCGCCAGCAGCTTGTTGTCCAGCGGTAACACCGGGGAGCTGTTTTTT CASSLLSSGNTGELFF
- TRBJ2-2 - TRBV12-5 TGTGCTAGTGGTTTCGGCGGGGAGCTGTTTTTT CASGFGGELFF
- TRBJ2-3 - TRBV11-2 TGTGCCAGCAGCACCTGGGACCTCAGCCCAGATACGCAGTATTTT CASSTWDLSPDTQYF
- TRBJ2-6 - TRBV6-6 TGTGCCAGCAGTTACAGTGTAGGGCCTGGGGCCAACGTCCTGACTTTC CASSYSVGPGANVLTF
- TRBJ1-2 - TRBV28 TGTGCCAGCAGCATGGGCAGGGGTGGCTACACCTTC CASSMGRGGYTF
- TRBJ2-1 - TRBV7-2 TGTGCCAGCAGCTTATGGAATGAGCAGTTCTTC CASSLWNEQFF
- TRBJ2-1 - TRBV11-2 TGTGCCAGCAGCTTAGTTCAGGCCAATGAGCAGTTCTTC CASSLVQANEQFF
- TRBJ1-5 - TRBV27 TGTGCCATCAAAATACAGGGCACCAATCAGCCCCAGCATTTT CAIKIQGTNQPQHF
once TRBJ1-2 - TRBV6-1 TGTGCCAGCAACGGCGGGGGGATAAGCGGCTACACCTTC CASNGGGISGYTF
few TRBJ2-7 - TRBV7-2 TGTGCCAGCAGCCGCTATACCGGGTCCTACGAGCAGTACTTC CASSRYTGSYEQYF
few TRBJ2-6 - TRBV19 TGTGCCAGTAGTATGGAGGGAGGTGGGGCCAACGTCCTGACTTTC CASSMEGGGANVLTF
- TRBJ1-4 TRBD1 TRBV2 TGTGCCAGCAGTGACCAGGGGGCAGCTAATGAAAAACTGTTTTTT CASSDQGAANEKLFF
few TRBJ1-3 - TRBV30 TGTGCCTGGAGTGTTGGTACAGGAAACACCATATATTTT CAWSVGTGNTIYF
once TRBJ1-3 - TRBV2 TGTGCCAGCAGTAACCACAGAGCCTCTGGAAACACCATATATTTT CASSNHRASGNTIYF
- TRBJ1-6 - TRBV27 TGTGCCGCGGGGAGTTATAATTCACCCCTCCACTTT CAAGSYNSPLHF
- TRBJ2-7 - TRBV5-1 TGCGCCAGCAGCTTGGCCCCGACAGGAACCTACGAGCAGTACTTC CASSLAPTGTYEQYF
- TRBJ2-7 - TRBV5-4 TGTGCCAGCAGCTTGGAAAACCGCTACGAGCAGTACTTC CASSLENRYEQYF
- TRBJ2-2 TRBD2 TRBV6-5 TGTGCCAGCAGCCGTCTAGCGGGAACCGGGGAGCTGTTTTTT CASSRLAGTGELFF
- TRBJ2-7 TRBD1 TRBV7-2 TGTGCCAGCAGCCGTGGGACAGGGGGTTACGTTGAGCAGTACTTC CASSRGTGGYVEQYF
medium-sized TRBJ1-2 TRBD1 TRBV4-3 TGCGCCAGCAGCCAAGAATTACCCCGCCAGGGGGGCCATGGCTACACCTTC CASSQELPRQGGHGYTF
- TRBJ2-7 - TRBV12-1 TGTGCCAGCAGCTTTGAACTCAAAGCCTACGAGCAGTACTTC CASSFELKAYEQYF
few TRBJ2-7 TRBD1 TRBV5-1 TGCGCCAGCAGCTTGGGTACAGGGGGCGACGAGCAGTACTTC CASSLGTGGDEQYF
- TRBJ1-1 - TRBV7-2 TGTGCCAGCAGCGGAGGACCGAACACTGAAGCTTTCTTT CASSGGPNTEAFF
- TRBJ2-1 - TRBV7-3 TGTGCCAGCAGCTCCCCGGACTCCGATCACAATGAGCAGTTCTTC CASSSPDSDHNEQFF
- TRBJ1-3 - TRBV18 TGTGCCAGCTCTTCAACCCCAGGGGAAGCTGGAAACACCATATATTTT CASSSTPGEAGNTIYF
- TRBJ2-7 - TRBV15 TGTGCCACCAGCAGAGATAATCTGGGGTACGAGCAGTACTTC CATSRDNLGYEQYF
- TRBJ1-5 - TRBV5-1 TGCGCCAGCAGCCCACAGGGAAGCAATCAGCCCCAGCATTTT CASSPQGSNQPQHF
- TRBJ2-7 TRBD2 TRBV18 TGTGCCAGCTCACCACCCCTAGCGGGGGGTAGGTACGAGCAGTACTTC CASSPPLAGGRYEQYF
- TRBJ1-2 - TRBV28 TGTGCCAGCAGTTTACGAGGATTCTATGGCTACACCTTC CASSLRGFYGYTF
- TRBJ2-3 - TRBV7-8 TGTGCCAGCAGCTTAACCACCACAGATACGCAGTATTTT CASSLTTTDTQYF
once TRBJ2-7 - TRBV9 TGTGCCAGCAGCGTTGGTCCGCATAGAGATTACGAGCAGTACTTC CASSVGPHRDYEQYF
- TRBJ2-1 TRBD2 TRBV4-2 TGTGCCAGCAGCCAAGATCCGGGAGGGGTTAATGAGCAGTTCTTC CASSQDPGGVNEQFF
once TRBJ1-3 - TRBV10-3 TGTGCCATCACCGAGGGGGTTTCTGGAAACACCATATATTTT CAITEGVSGNTIYF
- TRBJ1-5 - TRBV5-4 TGTGCCAGCAGCTTGGACAGGGGCAATCAGCCCCAGCATTTT CASSLDRGNQPQHF
once TRBJ1-3 TRBD1 TRBV5-1 TGCGCCAGCAAAACCGGGACAGGGTCTGGAAACACCATATATTTT CASKTGTGSGNTIYF
- TRBJ2-3 - TRBV5-4 TGTGCCAGCAGCTCCGGGGTTGGGAGGAGCACAGATACGCAGTATTTT CASSSGVGRSTDTQYF